Listed below are T cell receptor beta chains from one sample, sequenced in a study of cytomegalovirus exposure and HLA in healthy donors. Some clones are missing from TCRdb's copy, which holds only in-frame ones; the method was immunoSEQ multiplex PCR. The sample gives around 91,000 clones, roughly 73% of which show up once; under 5% is in the top ten. Sample: PBMCs. These receptors originate from a male donor in good health and CMV-seropositive. Each CDR3 is given with its conserved first and last residue. The D gene is left open where the match is weak. Some rows have no size entry. The others give once, few or many, or a class for an expanded clone.

TRBD1 | TRBJ2-7 | TRBV28 | 13 | NA | CASSSGQGLGNYF | TGTGCCAGCAGCTCCGGACAGGGCTTGGGTAATTACTTC
TRBD1 | TRBJ1-3 | TRBV18 | 15 | NA | CASSPGQGAGNTIYF | TGTGCCAGCTCCCCTGGACAGGGGGCAGGAAACACCATATATTTT
NA | TRBJ1-6 | TRBV7-9 | 15 | once | CASSFGAGNNSPLHF | TGTGCCAGCAGCTTTGGGGCAGGGAACAATTCACCCCTCCACTTT
TRBD2 | TRBJ2-1 | TRBV5-8 | 16 | NA | CASSRGLAGVHNEQFF | TGTGCCAGCAGCAGAGGACTAGCGGGAGTACACAATGAGCAGTTCTTC
TRBD1 | TRBJ1-2 | TRBV28 | 15 | NA | CASSPSGTGNYGYTF | TGTGCCAGCAGCCCATCAGGGACAGGGAACTATGGCTACACCTTC
TRBD1 | TRBJ1-1 | TRBV27 | 11 | once | CASVQDREAFF | TGTGCCAGCGTCCAGGACAGGGAAGCTTTCTTT
TRBD1 | TRBJ2-7 | TRBV4-1 | 17 | few | CASSPYGQGRVSYEQYF | TGCGCCAGCAGCCCATACGGACAGGGTCGCGTATCCTACGAGCAGTACTTC
TRBD1 | TRBJ1-4 | TRBV5-6 | 15 | few | CASSGGQALNEKLFF | TGTGCCAGCAGCGGAGGACAGGCCCTTAATGAAAAACTGTTTTTT
NA | TRBJ2-3 | TRBV27 | 15 | NA | CASSLLARSTDTQYF | TGTGCCAGCAGTTTACTAGCGCGTAGCACAGATACGCAGTATTTT
NA | TRBJ2-7 | TRBV18 | 13 | once | CASSPIKTYEQYF | TGTGCCAGCTCACCTATCAAAACCTACGAGCAGTACTTC
NA | TRBJ2-1 | TRBV19 | 15 | NA | CASSIEGFSYNEQFF | TGTGCCAGTAGTATCGAGGGCTTTTCCTACAATGAGCAGTTCTTC
NA | TRBJ1-4 | TRBV29-1 | 14 | NA | CSVEGSGAGEKLFF | TGCAGCGTTGAGGGGTCAGGGGCTGGGGAAAAACTGTTTTTT
TRBD1 | TRBJ1-5 | TRBV4-1 | 17 | once | CASSQLLGTGPFGPQHF | TGCGCCAGCAGCCAATTACTCGGGACAGGGCCTTTCGGGCCCCAGCATTTT
NA | TRBJ1-5 | TRBV6-5 | 12 | few | CASSYVGQPQHF | TGTGCCAGCAGTTACGTCGGTCAGCCCCAGCATTTT
NA | TRBJ2-7 | TRBV6-1 | 10 | NA | CASSEQALQF | TGTGCCAGCAGTGAACAGGCCCTCCAATTC
NA | TRBJ1-1 | TRBV2 | 12 | NA | CASTRETGEAFF | TGTGCCAGCACCCGGGAAACAGGGGAAGCTTTCTTT
TRBD1 | TRBJ1-2 | TRBV28 | 14 | NA | CASSRRDRNYGYTF | TGTGCCAGCAGTAGAAGGGACAGGAATTATGGCTACACCTTC
TRBD1 | TRBJ2-2 | TRBV5-1 | 15 | once | CASSLRTGNTGELFF | TGCGCCAGCAGCTTGCGGACAGGGAACACCGGGGAGCTGTTTTTT
TRBD1 | TRBJ2-7 | TRBV2 | 14 | NA | CASRGQVSSYEQYF | TGTGCCAGCAGGGGACAGGTTAGCTCCTACGAGCAGTACTTC
NA | TRBJ1-1 | TRBV19 | 12 | many | CASRVGGSEAFF | TGTGCCAGTCGAGTCGGGGGATCCGAAGCTTTCTTT
NA | TRBJ1-1 | TRBV19 | 13 | NA | CASSITGRYEAFF | TGTGCCAGTAGTATAACAGGGAGATATGAAGCTTTCTTT
NA | TRBJ1-6 | TRBV6-1 | 13 | NA | CASSSPDSSPLHF | TGTGCCAGCAGTTCCCCGGACAGTTCACCCCTCCACTTT
NA | TRBJ1-2 | TRBV5-1 | 16 | NA | CASSLGEAVAVYGYTF | TGCGCCAGCAGCTTGGGGGAAGCGGTGGCAGTCTATGGCTACACCTTC
NA | TRBJ1-2 | TRBV12-5 | 13 | NA | CASGLTATYGYTF | TGTGCTAGTGGACTGACAGCGACCTATGGCTACACCTTC
TRBD1 | TRBJ1-1 | TRBV7-9 | 15 | NA | CASSPGTGLNTEAFF | TGTGCCAGCAGCCCCGGGACAGGTTTGAACACTGAAGCTTTCTTT
NA | TRBJ2-7 | TRBV5-1 | 13 | NA | CASRTDITYEQYF | TGCGCCAGCCGGACTGATATCACCTACGAGCAGTACTTC
NA | TRBJ1-2 | TRBV19 | 13 | NA | CASSPGTILGYTF | TGTGCCAGTAGTCCCGGGACAATTCTTGGCTACACCTTC
TRBD2 | TRBJ2-2 | TRBV28 | 15 | NA | CASSLTSGNTGELFF | TGTGCCAGCAGTTTAACTAGCGGAAACACCGGGGAGCTGTTTTTT
TRBD1 | TRBJ2-7 | TRBV11-2 | 13 | NA | CASSMTGINEQYF | TGTGCCAGCAGCATGACAGGGATCAACGAGCAGTACTTC
NA | TRBJ1-5 | TRBV2 | 15 | few | CASGIGGASNQPQHF | TGTGCCAGCGGGATTGGAGGGGCTAGCAATCAGCCCCAGCATTTT
NA | TRBJ2-7 | TRBV9 | 14 | NA | CASSVAQGIYEQYF | TGTGCCAGCAGCGTAGCTCAGGGGATTTACGAGCAGTACTTC
NA | TRBJ2-5 | TRBV7-7 | 14 | NA | CASSLDYGQETQYF | TGTGCCAGCAGCTTAGACTACGGACAAGAGACCCAGTACTTC
TRBD1 | TRBJ1-2 | TRBV28 | 13 | NA | CASSFTGDYGYTF | TGTGCCAGCAGTTTTACAGGGGACTATGGCTACACCTTC
TRBD1 | TRBJ2-5 | TRBV25-1 | 14 | NA | CASSRQGALETQYF | TGTGCCAGCAGTCGACAGGGGGCTCTGGAGACCCAGTACTTC
TRBD1 | TRBJ1-1 | TRBV19 | 18 | NA | CASSIVARGKPLNTEAFF | TGTGCCAGTAGTATAGTGGCCAGGGGGAAACCACTGAACACTGAAGCTTTCTTT
TRBD1 | TRBJ1-6 | TRBV30 | 16 | NA | CAWTTATGGSNSPLHF | TGTGCCTGGACTACCGCGACAGGGGGAAGTAATTCACCCCTCCACTTT
NA | TRBJ1-1 | TRBV30 | 15 | NA | CAWSPNPQGGTEAFF | TGTGCCTGGAGCCCCAACCCCCAGGGCGGTACTGAAGCTTTCTTT
NA | TRBJ2-1 | TRBV2 | 15 | NA | CASSELAGLYNEQFF | TGTGCCAGCAGTGAATTGGCGGGACTCTACAATGAGCAGTTCTTC
NA | TRBJ2-5 | TRBV27 | 14 | NA | CASSFGRTKETQYF | TGTGCCAGCAGTTTTGGTAGGACTAAAGAGACCCAGTACTTC
TRBD1 | TRBJ1-6 | TRBV6-6 | 15 | NA | CASSYSRDRGSPLHF | TGTGCCAGCAGTTACTCCCGGGACAGGGGTTCACCCCTCCACTTT
NA | TRBJ2-1 | TRBV9 | 14 | NA | CASSVSGVKVEQFF | TGTGCCAGCAGCGTCTCGGGGGTGAAGGTTGAGCAGTTCTTC
NA | TRBJ1-1 | TRBV2 | 17 | NA | CASSEGVAGVVNTEAFF | TGTGCCAGCAGTGAAGGGGTCGCAGGGGTGGTGAACACTGAAGCTTTCTTT
NA | TRBJ2-2 | TRBV6-6 | 12 | NA | CASSRTGGELFF | TGTGCCAGCAGCCGTACTGGCGGGGAGCTGTTTTTT
TRBD1 | TRBJ2-7 | TRBV5-4 | 14 | NA | CASSLRDRVYEQYF | TGTGCCAGCAGCCTCCGGGACAGGGTGTACGAGCAGTACTTC
NA | TRBJ1-5 | TRBV18 | 14 | NA | CASSLGQSNQPQHF | TGTGCCAGCTCACTCGGACAGAGCAATCAGCCCCAGCATTTT
NA | TRBJ2-7 | TRBV28 | 12 | NA | CASSSVPLEQYF | TGTGCCAGCAGTTCGGTCCCGCTGGAGCAGTACTTC
TRBD1 | TRBJ2-2 | TRBV9 | 16 | NA | CASSARQGTNTGELFF | TGTGCCAGCAGCGCCAGACAGGGGACGAACACCGGGGAGCTGTTTTTT
NA | TRBJ1-3 | TRBV27 | 12 | NA | CASSSGGNTIYF | TGTGCCAGCAGTTCAGGGGGAAACACCATATATTTT
NA | TRBJ2-3 | TRBV18 | 13 | NA | CASSPRGTDTQYF | TGTGCCAGCTCACCCAGGGGCACAGATACGCAGTATTTT
NA | TRBJ1-3 | TRBV28 | 14 | medium-sized | CASSPGFSGNTIYF | TGTGCCAGCAGTCCAGGGTTTTCTGGAAACACCATATATTTT
NA | TRBJ1-1 | TRBV10-3 | 16 | NA | CAIRWERKWWWTEAFF | TGTGCCATCAGATGGGAGCGTAAATGGTGGTGGACTGAAGCTTTCTTT
TRBD1 | TRBJ2-3 | TRBV19 | 16 | NA | CASKEETGWFADTQYF | TGTGCCAGTAAAGAGGAGACAGGGTGGTTCGCAGATACGCAGTATTTT
NA | TRBJ2-7 | TRBV5-4 | 13 | NA | CASSTDSTYEQYF | TGTGCCAGCAGCACTGACAGTACCTACGAGCAGTACTTC
NA | TRBJ2-7 | TRBV15 | 13 | NA | CATSRGTSYEQYF | TGTGCCACCAGCAGAGGAACTAGTTACGAGCAGTACTTC
TRBD2 | TRBJ2-5 | TRBV7-8 | 15 | few | CASSSSGGVQETQYF | TGTGCCAGCAGCTCTAGCGGGGGGGTCCAAGAGACCCAGTACTTC
TRBD1 | TRBJ1-4 | TRBV6-5 | 12 | medium-sized | CASGQGIEKLFF | TGTGCCAGCGGACAGGGAATTGAAAAACTGTTTTTT
TRBD2 | TRBJ2-5 | TRBV7-2 | 18 | NA | CASSFMGLAGGRGETQYF | TGTGCCAGCAGCTTTATGGGACTAGCGGGAGGGAGGGGGGAGACCCAGTACTTC
NA | TRBJ2-7 | TRBV7-3 | 12 | NA | CASSSPNNEQYF | TGTGCCAGCAGCTCCCCGAACAACGAGCAGTACTTC
TRBD1 | TRBJ1-1 | TRBV29-1 | 12 | NA | CSVGSGGQEAFF | TGCAGCGTTGGATCAGGGGGCCAGGAAGCTTTCTTT